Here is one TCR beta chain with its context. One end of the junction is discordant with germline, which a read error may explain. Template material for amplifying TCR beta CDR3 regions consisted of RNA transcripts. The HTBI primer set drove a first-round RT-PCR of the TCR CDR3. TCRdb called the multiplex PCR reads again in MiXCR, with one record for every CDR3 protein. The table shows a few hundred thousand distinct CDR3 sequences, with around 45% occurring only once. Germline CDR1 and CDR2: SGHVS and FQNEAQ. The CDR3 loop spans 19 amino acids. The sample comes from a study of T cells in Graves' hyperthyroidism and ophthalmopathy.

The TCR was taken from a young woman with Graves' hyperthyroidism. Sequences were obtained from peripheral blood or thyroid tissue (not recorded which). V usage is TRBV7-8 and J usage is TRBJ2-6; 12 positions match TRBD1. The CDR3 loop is CASSPGTGGRYSGADVLTF. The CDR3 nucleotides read TGTGCCAGCAGCCCAGGGACAGGGGGCCGTTACTCTGGGGCCGACGTCCTGACTTTC.